These T cell receptor beta chains were read from a single sample in a study of a mutant IDH1 vaccine in newly diagnosed glioma. The data were produced by immunoSEQ multiplex PCR, yet TCRdb's version contains in-frame clones alone and is incomplete. This table holds some 38,000 clones, 78% found once. The sample was PBMCs, taken from a glioma patient treated with radiotherapy, temozolomide or both. The receptor source for this set is a man in his forties with glioma. Some clones in this sample may be carry-over from other donors' samples. CDR3s include the opening cysteine and the closing phenylalanine or tryptophan. The D gene is left open where the match is weak. Only part of the rows carry a size: once, few, many, or a class if the clone is expanded.

j_call d_call v_call clone_size cdr3_aa cdr3_nt
TRBJ1-4 - TRBV4-1 few CASSLRLSTEKLFF TGCGCCAGCAGCCTGCGTCTAAGCACGGAAAAACTGTTTTTT
TRBJ2-1 TRBD2 TRBV6-4 - CASSNNLAGAPSYNEQFF TGTGCCAGCAGCAACAACTTAGCGGGGGCTCCCTCCTACAATGAGCAGTTCTTC
TRBJ2-7 - TRBV5-1 - CASSSLPSPTYEQYF TGCGCCAGCAGCTCCCTACCTAGCCCCACCTACGAGCAGTACTTC
TRBJ2-7 TRBD1 TRBV2 - CASTPQWDRASSYEQYF TGTGCCAGCACTCCCCAGTGGGACAGGGCAAGCTCCTACGAGCAGTACTTC
TRBJ1-2 - TRBV2 - CASSRGGRRDGYTF TGTGCCAGCAGCCGAGGAGGAAGGAGGGATGGCTACACCTTC
TRBJ2-1 - TRBV19 - CASNFRREGEQFF TGTGCCAGTAATTTCCGCAGAGAGGGTGAGCAGTTCTTC
TRBJ1-6 - TRBV6-1 once CASSATVPSSYNSPLHF TGTGCCAGCAGTGCGACGGTCCCAAGCTCCTATAATTCACCCCTCCACTTT
TRBJ2-7 - TRBV11-2 once CASSWGLGRGLPYEQYF TGTGCCAGCAGCTGGGGCTTGGGCAGGGGACTACCCTACGAGCAGTACTTC
TRBJ1-1 - TRBV6-1 few CASRSRDFSEAFF TGTGCCAGCAGGTCCCGGGACTTTTCCGAAGCTTTCTTT
TRBJ1-1 - TRBV20-1 - CSADWNTEAFF TGCAGTGCTGATTGGAACACTGAAGCTTTCTTT
TRBJ1-2 - TRBV14 - CASSQGDRPRF TGTGCCAGCAGCCAAGGGGATCGGCCCCGCTTC
TRBJ1-1 - TRBV5-1 - CASREEGFTEAFF TGCGCCAGCCGAGAGGAAGGGTTCACTGAAGCTTTCTTT
TRBJ1-1 - TRBV7-9 few CASRKGLGDTEAFF TGTGCCAGCAGGAAAGGGCTGGGGGACACTGAAGCTTTCTTT
TRBJ1-1 - TRBV6-5 - CASILRAGTSTEAFF TGTGCCAGCATCTTACGGGCAGGGACGAGCACTGAAGCTTTCTTT
TRBJ2-3 - TRBV30 - CAWSGGGGADTQYF TGTGCCTGGAGTGGAGGGGGTGGGGCAGATACGCAGTATTTT
TRBJ2-6 - TRBV5-1 - CASSLRPSGANVLTF TGCGCCAGCAGCTTGCGGCCCTCTGGGGCCAACGTCCTGACTTTC
TRBJ1-2 - TRBV9 - CASSGVANLYGYTF TGTGCCAGCAGCGGAGTGGCAAACCTCTATGGCTACACCTTC
TRBJ1-2 - TRBV7-9 - CASRSPPEGISTF TGTGCCAGCAGGTCCCCACCCGAGGGGATCTCCACCTTC
TRBJ1-5 - TRBV28 - CASSLLRGRKPQHF TGTGCCAGCAGTTTATTACGGGGCCGGAAGCCCCAGCATTTT
TRBJ2-7 - TRBV5-4 - CASRDRSSYEQYF TGTGCCAGCAGGGACCGGAGCTCCTACGAGCAGTACTTC
TRBJ1-3 - TRBV6-6 - CASSRQSSGNTIYF TGTGCCAGCAGCCGACAGAGCTCTGGAAACACCATATATTTT
TRBJ2-5 - TRBV5-4 - CASSFGLEKTQYF TGTGCCAGCAGCTTCGGCCTCGAAAAGACCCAGTACTTC
TRBJ2-7 - TRBV4-2 - CASSQEEEGSYEQYF TGTGCCAGCAGCCAAGAGGAGGAGGGCTCCTACGAGCAGTACTTC
TRBJ1-4 - TRBV18 medium-sized CASSPPRGTRHEKLFF TGTGCCAGCTCACCACCGCGAGGCACTCGCCATGAAAAACTGTTTTTT
TRBJ2-1 - TRBV5-1 - CASSLEGHNEQFF TGCGCCAGCAGCCTGGAGGGTCACAATGAGCAGTTCTTC
TRBJ1-5 - TRBV15 - CATREKGQGRYSNQPQHF TGTGCCACCAGAGAAAAGGGGCAGGGACGTTATAGCAATCAGCCCCAGCATTTT
TRBJ2-5 - TRBV7-3 - CASSLRDGGDRQETQYF TGTGCCAGCAGCTTAAGGGATGGCGGGGACCGACAAGAGACCCAGTACTTC
TRBJ2-5 TRBD1 TRBV5-1 - CASSLVAGQGETQYF TGCGCCAGCAGCTTGGTGGCCGGACAGGGTGAGACCCAGTACTTC
TRBJ1-1 TRBD1 TRBV5-1 - CASSLDRGWTEAFF TGCGCCAGCAGCTTGGACAGGGGGTGGACTGAAGCTTTCTTT
TRBJ1-1 - TRBV27 - CASSRGWEAFF TGTGCCAGCAGTCGAGGGTGGGAAGCTTTCTTT
TRBJ1-5 - TRBV6-6 - CASSPDQPQHF TGTGCCAGCAGCCCCGATCAGCCCCAGCATTTT
TRBJ1-1 - TRBV12-5 medium-sized CASADGGTEAFF TGTGCTAGTGCCGATGGGGGGACTGAAGCTTTCTTT
TRBJ2-5 TRBD2 TRBV29-1 - CSVLAGGQETQYF TGCAGCGTTTTAGCGGGGGGCCAAGAGACCCAGTACTTC
TRBJ2-7 TRBD1 TRBV11-2 - CASTRQGSYEQYF TGTGCCAGCACCCGACAGGGGTCCTACGAGCAGTACTTC
TRBJ2-1 TRBD2 TRBV19 - CASSMGTSGGADNEQFF TGTGCCAGTAGTATGGGGACTAGCGGGGGGGCGGACAATGAGCAGTTCTTC
TRBJ1-5 - TRBV19 - CASRGQASNQPQHF TGTGCCAGTAGAGGTCAGGCGAGCAATCAGCCCCAGCATTTT
TRBJ2-2 TRBD1 TRBV6-1 few CAGRGRQGYTGELFF TGTGCCGGCAGGGGGAGACAGGGCTATACCGGGGAGCTGTTTTTT
TRBJ1-6 - TRBV19 - CASSITGNNSPLHF TGTGCCAGTAGTATTACCGGAAATAATTCACCCCTCCACTTT
TRBJ1-6 - TRBV30 - CAWSTGQYNSPLHF TGTGCCTGGAGTACTGGGCAGTATAATTCACCCCTCCACTTT